The 31 T cell receptor beta chains in this list originate from one sample, sequenced in a study of T-cell reconstitution after alpha-beta-depleted transplantation in children. The TCRbeta library incorporated unique molecular identifiers. TCRdb passed the PCR reads through MiXCR, listing each CDR3 protein once. The data show approximately 390,000 distinct CDR3 sequences, about 11% seen once. The sample consisted of PBMCs from the stem cell graft donor, taken from the stem cell graft. The receptors were sampled from a human donor who donated a stem cell graft to a child with acute myeloid leukemia.

This clonotype was seen repeatedly, ten times or more. The CDR3 is CASSHGGRAGELFF. For the CDR3, the DNA is TGCGCCAGCAGCCACGGCGGGAGGGCCGGGGAGCTGTTTTTT. The chain is built from TRBV4-3 and TRBJ2-2, with 9 nucleotides matching TRBD2. Germline lookup yields CDR1 LGHNA and CDR2 YSLEER. CDR3 length equals 14 residues. With 3 bases clipped from V and 6 bases from J, the junction kept 2 bases outside the gene matches.

The rearrangement links TRBV29-1 to TRBJ2-3, with D perhaps TRBD1 (8 bases). With 0 bases removed from V and 1 base from J, the gap between germline ends came to 17 bases. The CDR3 length is 17 residues. Per the germline V gene, CDR1 is SQVTM and CDR2 is ANQGSEA. The CDR3 sequence is CSVEDPLQGGGTDTQYF. In nucleotides, the CDR3 is TGCAGCGTTGAAGATCCCCTACAGGGGGGGGGCACAGATACGCAGTATTTT.

The V gene is TRBV6-1, the J gene TRBJ1-6; possible D gene TRBD1, 5 bases. The germline CDR1 and CDR2 sequences are MNHNS and SASEGT. This CDR3 is built from 16 residues. V shed 6 bases and J shed 9 bases, with 21 bases lying between them. In DNA form, the CDR3 reads TGTGCCAGCAGCCCCGCAGGAGGGGACGTCGGTTCACCCCTCCACTTT. It yields the protein CASSPAGGDVGSPLHF.

This chain links TRBV11-2 with TRBJ1-6; 8 positions match TRBD1. From germline, CDR1 is SGHAT and CDR2 FQNNGV. The CDR3 length is 14 residues. V was clipped by 5 bases and J by 10 bases; unmatched bases: 7. The CDR3 DNA is TGTGCCAGCAGCCGGATGGACAGGGAATCACCCCTCCACTTT. Protein product: CASSRMDRESPLHF.

Ten or more counts support this clonotype. This chain connects TRBV27 to TRBJ1-4, with 11 nucleotides matching TRBD1. This CDR3 is built from 16 residues. Germline V CDR1 and CDR2: MNHEY, SMNVEV (reference sequence). V was clipped by 3 bases and J by 8 bases; unmatched bases: 8. CDR3 residues: CASSFRTGGGREKLFF. In DNA form, the CDR3 reads TGTGCCAGCAGTTTTCGGACAGGGGGCGGGAGGGAAAAACTGTTTTTT.

V and J are TRBV18 and TRBJ1-2; perhaps TRBD1 as D (6 bases). The CDR3 covers 15 residues. CDR1 and CDR2 (germline): KGHSH, LQKENI. Trimming pared 2 bases from V and 7 bases from J, leaving 17 bases between. This chain's CDR3 is CASSPMSGEGSGYTF. CDR3 bases: TGTGCCAGCTCACCAATGTCAGGGGAAGGGAGTGGCTACACCTTC.

This rearrangement joins TRBV14 to TRBJ2-5; D is unresolved. The germline CDR1 and CDR2 sequences are SGHDN and FVKESK. The CDR3 spans 16 residues. The germline V and J ends were trimmed by 4 bases and 1 base, with 16 bases remaining between them. The chain's CDR3 is CASSPWPRGSQETQYF. In DNA, the CDR3 is TGTGCCAGCAGCCCCTGGCCGCGCGGCTCCCAAGAGACCCAGTACTTC.

Ten or more counts support this clonotype. The chain couples TRBV10-3 to TRBJ2-5; D ambiguous. CDR1 and CDR2 (germline): ENHRY, SYGVKD. The CDR3 runs 12 residues. Between the trimmed V and J ends, which lost 0 bases and 5 bases, there was a span of 4 bases. The CDR3 nucleotides are TGTGCCATCAGTGAGTCGAGGGAGACCCAGTACTTC. Its translation: CAISESRETQYF.

This clonotype was recorded a few times. J is TRBJ2-1 and V is TRBV6-6; 9 bases align to TRBD1. The CDR3 length is 15 residues. The trim removed 8 bases at V and 6 bases at J, leaving 11 bases unmatched. Germline V gives CDR1 MNHNY, CDR2 SVGAGI (reference sequence). Here the CDR3 reads CASSPGQGRFNEQFF. DNA for the CDR3: TGTGCCAGCTCTCCCGGACAGGGGAGGTTCAATGAGCAGTTCTTC.

This clonotype was detected a few times. The gene calls are TRBV5-6 and TRBJ2-2; D ambiguous. This CDR3 has 13 residues. The V and J ends lost 3 bases and 6 bases respectively, with 9 bases between them. Germline V gene data show CDR1 as SGHDT and CDR2 as YYEEEE. The CDR3 DNA sequence: TGTGCCAGCAGCTCGTTAGACGCCGGGGAGCTGTTTTTT. Protein product: CASSSLDAGELFF.

The genes are TRBV29-1 and TRBJ2-5, with TRBD2 matching 11 bases. Germline CDR1 reads SQVTM; CDR2 reads ANQGSEA. The CDR3 contains 14 residues. Trimming at V came to 3 bases and at J to 5 bases, leaving 5 bases not matched to a gene. This chain's CDR3 is CSVELAGGSETQYF. CDR3 sequence (DNA): TGCAGCGTTGAGCTAGCGGGAGGATCTGAGACCCAGTACTTC.

In the case of this clonotype: A much larger clone sits a single nucleotide away, making a read error possible. The J gene is TRBJ2-7, the V gene TRBV9, with 7 nucleotides matching TRBD1. The CDR3 is 13 amino acids. Germline V gives CDR1 SGDLS, CDR2 YYNGEE. Trimming at V came to 0 bases and at J to 7 bases, leaving 4 bases not matched to a gene. The CDR3 protein is CASSVEGAREQYF. In DNA form, the CDR3 reads TGTGCCAGCAGCGTAGAGGGGGCCCGGGAGCAGTACTTC.

Only a few counts were recorded for this clonotype. CDR3 protein: CASSPSDSLYEQYV. DNA of the CDR3: TGTGCCAGCAGCCCGTCGGACAGCCTCTACGAGCAGTACGTC. The chain recombines TRBV7-2 with TRBJ2-7; D possibly corresponds to TRBD1 (6 bases). The CDR3 covers 14 residues. The germline CDR1 and CDR2 sequences are SGHTA and FQGNSA. Trimming left V 5 bases short and J 3 bases short, with 14 bases between.

The chain combines TRBV10-2 with TRBJ1-5; D perhaps matches TRBD1 (6 bases). Per the germline V gene, CDR1 is WSHSY and CDR2 is SAAADI. V was pared by 6 bases and J by 7 bases, with 13 bases between. The CDR3 is 13 residues long. The CDR3: CASSENRDQPQHF. The CDR3 DNA follows: TGCGCCAGCAGCGAGAACAGGGACCAGCCCCAGCATTTT.

The chain links TRBV6-5 to TRBJ1-2, with D hard to call. CDR1 is MNHEY, CDR2 SVGAGI, per germline. CDR3 size: 15 residues. Trimming took off 4 bases at V and 2 bases at J, with 14 bases between the two ends. The DNA for the CDR3 is TGTGCCAGCAGTTTCGACACCGGGCCCAACTATGGCTACACCTTC. Protein: CASSFDTGPNYGYTF.

The rearrangement uses TRBV29-1 and TRBJ1-1, with D unclear. V lost 7 bases and J lost 6, with 15 bases in between. The CDR3 runs to 12 residues. The germline V gene encodes CDR1 SQVTM and CDR2 ANQGSEA. This CDR3 reads CSATSGPPEAFF. The CDR3 DNA reads as TGCAGCGCCACCTCCGGGCCTCCTGAAGCTTTCTTT.

The chain carries TRBV4-3 and TRBJ2-7; TRBD1 might be the D (5 bases). The CDR3 totals 15 residues. Trimming cost V 0 bases and J 6 bases, with 15 bases left between them. In germline, CDR1 is LGHNA, CDR2 YSLEER. Here the CDR3 reads CASSQDPQGDSEQYF. As DNA, the CDR3 is TGCGCCAGCAGCCAAGATCCGCAGGGCGACAGCGAGCAGTACTTC.

V gene TRBV5-6 combines with J gene TRBJ1-2; no firm D call. The V gene lost 4 bases and the J gene lost 2 bases, with 12 bases spanning the gap. Germline CDR1 and CDR2: SGHDT and YYEEEE. CDR3 length: 14 amino acids. In nucleotides, the CDR3 is TGTGCCAGCAGCGTTTGGGTGTCCAACTATGGCTACACCTTC. Its translation is CASSVWVSNYGYTF.

This clonotype was observed many times. V gene TRBV5-1 combines with J gene TRBJ2-2; D gene unclear. Per the germline V gene, CDR1 is SGHRS and CDR2 is YFSETQ. Trimming shortened V by 1 base and J by 4 bases, and 14 bases separated the two germline ends. The CDR3 is 16 amino acids. CDR3 sequence: CASSLYDSSITGELFF. The CDR3 DNA reads TGCGCCAGCAGCTTGTATGATAGCAGTATCACCGGGGAGCTGTTTTTT. Using reference TRBV5-1 and TRBJ2-2 for the parts outside the CDR3, the full variable domain is KAGVTQTPRYLIKTRGQQVTLSCSPISGHRSVSWYQQTPGQGLQFLFEYFSETQRNKGNFPGRFSGRQFSNSRSEMNVSTLELGDSALYLCASSLYDSSITGELFFGEGSRLTVL.

This clonotype came up many times. This chain joins TRBV18 and TRBJ2-1, with unresolved D. The CDR3 length is 12 residues. Germline V gives CDR1 KGHSH, CDR2 LQKENI. V lost 3 bases, J lost 7 bases, and 7 bases lay in between. CDR3 nucleotides: TGTGCCAGCTCACCCCAGAGGAATGAGCAGTTCTTC. Its translation: CASSPQRNEQFF. The full variable domain, rest sourced from reference TRBV18 and TRBJ2-1, is NAGVMQNPRHLVRRRGQEARLRCSPMKGHSHVYWYRQLPEEGLKFMVYLQKENIIDESGMPKERFSAEFPKEGPSILRIQQVVRGDSAAYFCASSPQRNEQFFGPGTRLTVL.

The sample holds a few counts of this clonotype. The V call is TRBV5-8, the J call TRBJ1-2; TRBD1 agrees at 7 bases. Germline V gene sequence: CDR1 SGHTS, CDR2 YDEGEE. The CDR3 is 13 residues long. The J segment lost 4 bases and the V segment lost 6 bases, leaving 6 bases of the junction unmatched. CDR3 DNA: TGTGCCAGCAACTCGAACAGGGGCTATGGCTACACCTTC. It specifies CASNSNRGYGYTF.

This chain connects TRBV12-3 or TRBV12-4 to TRBJ2-1; TRBD2 agrees at 9 bases. The V and J ends lost 3 bases and 5 bases, in that order; junction bases with no gene match: 5. This CDR3 is built from 15 residues. The CDR3 here is CASSFSGSPHNEQFF. CDR3 sequence (DNA): TGTGCCAGCAGTTTTAGCGGGAGCCCCCACAATGAGCAGTTCTTC.

This clonotype is a singleton in its sample. The chain employs TRBV7-2 and TRBJ1-2; 7 nucleotides align to TRBD1. Germline loops: CDR1 SGHTA, CDR2 FQGNSA. V was pared by 3 bases and J by 5 bases, with 6 bases of the junction left unmatched. There are 14 residues in the CDR3. This CDR3 reads CASSFEGAGYGYTF. The CDR3 coding sequence is TGTGCCAGCAGCTTCGAGGGGGCAGGGTATGGCTACACCTTC.

A few counts support this clonotype. Here the CDR3 reads CASRTLPRGRGYEQYF. CDR3 in DNA: TGTGCCAGCAGGACTCTACCCAGGGGGCGCGGGTACGAGCAGTACTTC. The chain is built from TRBV2 and TRBJ2-7; 8 nucleotides agree with TRBD1. Trimming removed 6 bases from V and 4 bases from J; junction bases left unmatched: 14. From germline, CDR1 is SNHLY and CDR2 FYNNEI. The CDR3 totals 16 residues.

This clonotype was counted many times. V gene TRBV20-1 combines with J gene TRBJ2-1; TRBD2 matches at 11 bases. Germline V gene data show CDR1 as DFQATT and CDR2 as SNEGSKA (reference sequence). Unmatched junction bases numbered 5, after V lost 3 bases and J lost 7 bases. The CDR3 loop spans 14 amino acids. The CDR3 sequence is CSARLAGGGNEQFF. The DNA of the CDR3 is TGCAGTGCTAGGCTAGCGGGAGGTGGGAATGAGCAGTTCTTC.

This clonotype has more than one count but fewer than ten. The rearrangement joins TRBV20-1 to TRBJ1-2, with D unresolved. With 0 bases removed from V and 2 bases from J, the gap between germline ends came to 7 bases. The CDR3 is 13 residues long. Germline assignment: CDR1 DFQATT and CDR2 SNEGSKA (reference sequence). CDR3 coding DNA: TGCAGTGCTAGAGAGTGGGAGAACTATGGCTACACCTTC. This gives the protein CSAREWENYGYTF.

This rearrangement joins TRBV19 to TRBJ1-5, with 8 bases aligning to TRBD1. J was trimmed by 5 bases and V by 0 bases; bases with no gene match: 6. The CDR3 runs 16 residues. Germline-derived CDR1 and CDR2 are LNHDA and SQIVND (reference sequence). The CDR3 sequence is CASSIDRAGGYQPQHF. The DNA of the CDR3 is TGTGCCAGTAGTATAGATCGGGCAGGGGGCTATCAGCCCCAGCATTTT.

V usage is TRBV5-1 and J usage is TRBJ2-7; D tentatively fits TRBD1 or TRBD2 (5 bases each). Germline CDR1 SGHRS, CDR2 YFSETQ. V lost 4 bases, J lost 3 bases, and 20 bases lay in between. CDR3 length: 16 amino acids. In nucleotides, the CDR3 is TGCGCCAGCAGCACCTCCCCCGGGGCCGCAATCTACGAGCAGTACGTC. Translation gives CASSTSPGAAIYEQYV.

The rearrangement links TRBV10-3 to TRBJ2-5; no firm D call. The germline V gene encodes CDR1 ENHRY and CDR2 SYGVKD. This CDR3 is 11 amino acids long. The V gene lost 6 bases and the J gene lost 1 base, with 3 bases spanning the gap. CDR3 sequence: CAIRIQETQYF. The CDR3 DNA is TGTGCCATCAGGATCCAAGAGACCCAGTACTTC.

This clonotype was counted a few times. The gene calls are TRBV7-8 and TRBJ2-7, with D possibly TRBD2 on 5 matching bases. Deletions cut 3 bases from V and 5 bases from J, with 8 bases between. CDR1 is SGHVS, CDR2 FQNEAQ, per germline. This CDR3 has 12 amino acids. CDR3 in DNA: TGTGCCAGCAGCTTCCCGGGGAACGAGCAGTACTTC. Translating it yields CASSFPGNEQYF.

The CDR3 reads CASSRTWDREGSFF. The DNA of the CDR3 is TGTGCCAGCAGCAGAACATGGGACAGGGAGGGGTCTTTCTTT. The rearrangement uses TRBV12-3 or TRBV12-4 and TRBJ1-1; 9 bases are shared with TRBD1. The junction had 14 bases not matched to a gene; V was cut back by 6 bases and J by 12 bases. The CDR3 runs 14 residues.